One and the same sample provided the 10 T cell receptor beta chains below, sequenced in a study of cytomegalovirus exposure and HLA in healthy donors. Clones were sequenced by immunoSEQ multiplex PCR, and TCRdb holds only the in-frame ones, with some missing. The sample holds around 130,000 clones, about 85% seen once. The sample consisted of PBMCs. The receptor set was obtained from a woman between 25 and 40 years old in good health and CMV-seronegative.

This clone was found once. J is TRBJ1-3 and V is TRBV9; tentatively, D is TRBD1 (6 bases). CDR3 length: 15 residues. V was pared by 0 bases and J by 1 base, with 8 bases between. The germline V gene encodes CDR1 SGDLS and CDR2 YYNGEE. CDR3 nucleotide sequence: TGTGCCAGCAGCGTAGATCAGGGGTCTGGAAACACCATATATTTT. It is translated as CASSVDQGSGNTIYF. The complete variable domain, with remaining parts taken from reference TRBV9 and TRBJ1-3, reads DSGVTQTPKHLITATGQRVTLRCSPRSGDLSVYWYQQSLDQGLQFLIQYYNGEERAKGNILERFSAQQFPDLHSELNLSSLELGDSALYFCASSVDQGSGNTIYFGEGSWLTVV.

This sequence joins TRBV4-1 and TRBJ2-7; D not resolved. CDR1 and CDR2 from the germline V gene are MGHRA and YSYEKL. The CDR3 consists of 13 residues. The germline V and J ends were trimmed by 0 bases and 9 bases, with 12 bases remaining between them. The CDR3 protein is CASSQEGHLGQYF. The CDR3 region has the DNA TGCGCCAGCAGCCAAGAGGGCCATTTGGGGCAGTACTTC.

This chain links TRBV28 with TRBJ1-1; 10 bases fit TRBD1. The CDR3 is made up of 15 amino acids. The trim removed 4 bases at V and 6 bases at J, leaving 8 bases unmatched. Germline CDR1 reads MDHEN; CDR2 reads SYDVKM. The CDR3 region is CASSSRTGGPPEAFF. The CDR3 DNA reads TGTGCCAGCAGTTCCCGGACAGGGGGGCCCCCTGAAGCTTTCTTT.

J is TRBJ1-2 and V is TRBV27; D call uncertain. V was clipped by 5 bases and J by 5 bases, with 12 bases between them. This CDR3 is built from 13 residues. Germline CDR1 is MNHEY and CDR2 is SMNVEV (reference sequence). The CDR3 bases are TGTGCCAGCAGTGTCGGACGGGAGTATGGCTACACCTTC. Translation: CASSVGREYGYTF.

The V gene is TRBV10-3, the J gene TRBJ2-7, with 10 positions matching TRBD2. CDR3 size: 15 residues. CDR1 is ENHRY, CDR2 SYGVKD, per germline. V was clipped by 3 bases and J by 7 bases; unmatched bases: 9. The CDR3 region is CAISESGGVPWEQYF. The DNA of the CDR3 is TGTGCCATCAGTGAAAGCGGGGGGGTCCCGTGGGAGCAGTACTTC.

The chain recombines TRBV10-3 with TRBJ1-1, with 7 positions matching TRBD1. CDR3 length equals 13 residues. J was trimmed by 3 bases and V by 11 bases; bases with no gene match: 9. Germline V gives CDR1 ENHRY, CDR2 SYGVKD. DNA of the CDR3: TGTGCCTCCACCGGACAGGAAGACACTGAAGCTTTCTTT. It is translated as CASTGQEDTEAFF.

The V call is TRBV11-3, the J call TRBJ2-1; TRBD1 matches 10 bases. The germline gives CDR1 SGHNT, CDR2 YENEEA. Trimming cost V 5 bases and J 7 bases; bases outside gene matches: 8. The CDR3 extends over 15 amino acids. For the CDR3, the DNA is TGTGCCAGCAGCAACCGGGACAGGGGTGGGAATGAGCAGTTCTTC. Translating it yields CASSNRDRGGNEQFF.

CDR3 in DNA: TGTGCCAGCAGCTTGGGGTGGGGGGGACAAGAGACCCAGTACTTC. Residues: CASSLGWGGQETQYF. The chain employs TRBV5-6 and TRBJ2-5, with 7 bases matching TRBD2. The CDR3 is 15 residues long. V shed 0 bases and J 2 bases; nucleotides not matched to a gene: 4. Germline assignment: CDR1 SGHDT and CDR2 YYEEEE.

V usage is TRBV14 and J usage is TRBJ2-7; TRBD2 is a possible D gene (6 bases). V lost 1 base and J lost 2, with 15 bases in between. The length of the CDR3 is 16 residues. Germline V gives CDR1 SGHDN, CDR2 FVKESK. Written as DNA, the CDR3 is TGTGCCAGCAGCCAAGTTCGGGAGAGGACACCCTACGAGCAGTACTTC. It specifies CASSQVRERTPYEQYF. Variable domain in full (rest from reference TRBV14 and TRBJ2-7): EAGVTQFPSHSVIEKGQTVTLRCDPISGHDNLYWYRRVMGKEIKFLLHFVKESKQDESGMPNNRFLAERTGGTYSTLKVQPAELEDSGVYFCASSQVRERTPYEQYFGPGTRLTVT.

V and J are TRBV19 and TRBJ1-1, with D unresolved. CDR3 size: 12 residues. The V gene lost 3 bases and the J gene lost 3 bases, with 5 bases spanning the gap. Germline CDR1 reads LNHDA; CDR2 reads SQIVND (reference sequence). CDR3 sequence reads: CASSMADTEAFF. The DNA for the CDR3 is TGTGCCAGTAGTATGGCCGACACTGAAGCTTTCTTT.